These T cell receptor beta chains were read from a single sample in a study of blood T cells in healthy people across ages. TCRdb reprocessed the 5' RACE reads via MiXCR and lists one record per CDR3 protein. Of around 870,000 distinct CDR3 sequences in the sample, 29% were seen once. The sample taken for sequencing was blood. Receptors were obtained from a woman at least 80 years old in good health. The CDR3 runs from the conserved cysteine through the conserved F or W. The D gene is left open where the match is weak. Size is stated for part of the rows, as once, few or many counts, or as a class when the clone is expanded.

J gene: TRBJ1-1; V gene: TRBV7-2; D gene: -; clone size: few; CDR3 DNA: TGTGTCAGCAGCTTAGGCCCCGGGGCAGGGGCCTATAACACTGAAGCTTTCTTT; CDR3 protein: CVSSLGPGAGAYNTEAFF
J gene: TRBJ2-7; V gene: TRBV7-2; D gene: -; clone size: many; CDR3 DNA: TGTGCCAGCAGCAAATATACAGGGTACGAGCAGTACTTC; CDR3 protein: CASSKYTGYEQYF
J gene: TRBJ2-5; V gene: TRBV5-1; D gene: TRBD2; clone size: -; CDR3 DNA: TGCGCCAGCAGCGTGGGACTAGCGGGAGAAGAGACCCAGTACTTC; CDR3 protein: CASSVGLAGEETQYF
J gene: TRBJ2-3; V gene: TRBV3-1; D gene: -; clone size: many; CDR3 DNA: TGTGCCAGCAGCCAAGATGCATCGGGGGCCGCCCACACAGATACGCAGTATTTT; CDR3 protein: CASSQDASGAAHTDTQYF
J gene: TRBJ2-1; V gene: TRBV6-2/TRBV6-3; D gene: TRBD2; clone size: many; CDR3 DNA: TGTGCCAGCAGCAAACGGGGGACTAGCAGGAGCTCCTACAATGAGCAGTTCTTC; CDR3 protein: CASSKRGTSRSSYNEQFF
J gene: TRBJ2-3; V gene: TRBV6-1; D gene: -; clone size: -; CDR3 DNA: TGTGCCAGCACTGACTTGTGGCAGAACACAGATACGCAGTATTTT; CDR3 protein: CASTDLWQNTDTQYF
J gene: TRBJ1-5; V gene: TRBV18; D gene: TRBD1; clone size: few; CDR3 DNA: TGTGCCAGCTCACGCGGGACAGTAAATAATCAGCCCCAGCATTTT; CDR3 protein: CASSRGTVNNQPQHF
J gene: TRBJ2-7; V gene: TRBV18; D gene: -; clone size: -; CDR3 DNA: TGTGCCAGCTCACCCCGACCGGGTCTGCAGGGATTCGAGCAGTACTTC; CDR3 protein: CASSPRPGLQGFEQYF
J gene: TRBJ2-7; V gene: TRBV2; D gene: -; clone size: many; CDR3 DNA: TGTGCCAGCAGTGAGGCAATTAGGAAGACCTACGAGCAGTACTTC; CDR3 protein: CASSEAIRKTYEQYF
J gene: TRBJ2-2; V gene: TRBV2; D gene: -; clone size: -; CDR3 DNA: TGTGCCAGCAGTGTTAAGGGCCAGAACACCGGGGAGCTGTTTTTT; CDR3 protein: CASSVKGQNTGELFF
J gene: TRBJ2-5; V gene: TRBV20-1; D gene: -; clone size: -; CDR3 DNA: TGCAGTGCTGCGCCCGGGACCGGGCTCGGTGAGCAGTACTTC; CDR3 protein: CSAAPGTGLGEQYF
J gene: TRBJ1-5; V gene: TRBV6-6; D gene: -; clone size: many; CDR3 DNA: TGTGCCAGCAGTTACTCGTTTGGGGGGCAGCCCCAGCATTTT; CDR3 protein: CASSYSFGGQPQHF
J gene: TRBJ2-1; V gene: TRBV5-1; D gene: TRBD1; clone size: many; CDR3 DNA: TGCGCCAGCAGCTTGGGGTCGGGACAGGGTGAGCAGTTCTTC; CDR3 protein: CASSLGSGQGEQFF
J gene: TRBJ1-6; V gene: TRBV15; D gene: TRBD1; clone size: -; CDR3 DNA: TGTGCCACCAGCAGAGACGGGACAGGGAATTCACCCCTCCACTTT; CDR3 protein: CATSRDGTGNSPLHF
J gene: TRBJ2-3; V gene: TRBV2; D gene: TRBD2; clone size: -; CDR3 DNA: TGTGCCAGCAGATCTAGCGGGGGGGAATCAGATACGCAGTATTTT; CDR3 protein: CASRSSGGESDTQYF